A selection of T cell receptor beta chains follows, all from one sample in a study of blood T cell repertoires in COVID-19. Produced via immunoSEQ multiplex PCR; TCRdb's table is partial and in-frame only. The profile covers roughly 50,000 clones, with 80% to 90% appearing a single time and 2.5% to 3.5% taken by the ten largest. The sequenced sample was peripheral blood. The source of these receptors is a woman aged 80 or older with acute or convalescent COVID-19. CDR3s include the opening cysteine and the closing phenylalanine or tryptophan. D genes are given only for firm matches. A row's size may be missing; if present it is once, few, many or a size class.

>-|TRBV7-8|TRBJ2-7|-
CASRVAGSSYEQYF
TGTGCCAGCAGAGTCGCCGGGAGCTCCTACGAGCAGTACTTC
>-|TRBV3-1/TRBV3-2|TRBJ1-1|once
CASRQATNTEAFF
TGTGCCAGCAGACAGGCAACGAACACTGAAGCTTTCTTT
>-|TRBV4-1|TRBJ1-2|-
CASSQLPQANYGYTF
TGCGCCAGCAGCCAACTCCCCCAGGCAAACTATGGCTACACCTTC
>TRBD1|TRBV10-3|TRBJ1-1|once
CAISDDREIMNTEAFF
TGTGCCATCAGTGATGACAGGGAGATCATGAACACTGAAGCTTTCTTT
>-|TRBV7-3|TRBJ1-5|few
CASSLGPGPQPQHF
TGTGCCAGCAGCTTAGGGCCAGGGCCTCAGCCCCAGCATTTT
>TRBD1|TRBV5-4|TRBJ1-2|-
CASSSGQIYGYTF
TGTGCCAGCAGCTCGGGACAGATCTATGGCTACACCTTC
>TRBD1|TRBV6-1|TRBJ1-4|-
CASSDRGLNEKLFF
TGTGCCAGCAGTGACAGGGGGCTTAATGAAAAACTGTTTTTT
>TRBD1|TRBV5-1|TRBJ2-1|few
CASSAGDSYNEQFF
TGCGCCAGCAGCGCCGGGGACAGTTACAATGAGCAGTTCTTC
>TRBD1|TRBV2|TRBJ2-1|-
CASRGPTGGSTYNEQFF
TGTGCCAGCAGGGGGCCCACAGGGGGCTCAACCTACAATGAGCAGTTCTTC
>TRBD2|TRBV2|TRBJ2-1|-
CASSKRGGFNNEQFF
TGTGCCAGCAGTAAGCGGGGGGGCTTCAACAATGAGCAGTTCTTC
>TRBD2|TRBV3-1/TRBV3-2|TRBJ2-7|-
CASRYTGGPYEQYF
TGTGCCAGCAGGTATACGGGGGGGCCCTACGAGCAGTACTTC
>-|TRBV7-2|TRBJ1-4|-
CASSQGFTNEKLFF
TGTGCCAGCAGCCAGGGGTTTACTAATGAAAAACTGTTTTTT
>-|TRBV3-1/TRBV3-2|TRBJ1-5|-
CASSQGGAGNQPQHF
TGTGCCAGCAGCCAAGGGGGCGCGGGAAATCAGCCCCAGCATTTT
>TRBD1|TRBV5-1|TRBJ1-1|-
CASRGQGWTEAFF
TGCGCCAGCAGGGGACAGGGTTGGACTGAAGCTTTCTTT
>TRBD2|TRBV5-1|TRBJ2-1|once
CASSVAGSLYNEQFF
TGCGCCAGCAGCGTAGCGGGGTCCCTCTACAATGAGCAGTTCTTC
>-|TRBV6-5|TRBJ2-3|-
CASIQVPTDTQYF
TGTGCCAGCATCCAGGTTCCCACAGATACGCAGTATTTT
>TRBD1|TRBV11-2|TRBJ1-2|-
CASSPDREALGYTF
TGTGCCAGCAGCCCAGACAGGGAGGCCCTAGGCTACACCTTC
>TRBD1|TRBV27|TRBJ2-7|-
CASSPGTGTPYEQYF
TGTGCCAGCAGTCCCGGGACAGGGACCCCGTACGAGCAGTACTTC
>TRBD1|TRBV2|TRBJ1-2|-
CASTNTGGGNYGYTF
TGTGCCAGCACGAATACAGGGGGTGGAAACTATGGCTACACCTTC
>-|TRBV12-3/TRBV12-4|TRBJ1-5|-
CASSLGGDQPQHF
TGTGCCAGCAGTTTAGGGGGAGATCAGCCCCAGCATTTT
>-|TRBV4-1|TRBJ1-2|-
CASSPTPTGYDGYTF
TGCGCCAGCAGCCCCACACCAACAGGGTATGATGGCTACACCTTC
>-|TRBV2|TRBJ1-5|-
CASSVTGDQPQHF
TGTGCCAGCAGTGTGACAGGCGATCAGCCCCAGCATTTT
>TRBD1|TRBV2|TRBJ2-2|-
CASNGQGGTGELFF
TGTGCCAGCAATGGACAGGGTGGGACCGGGGAGCTGTTTTTT
>TRBD2|TRBV14|TRBJ2-1|-
CASSLGLAATAGDEQFF
TGTGCCAGCAGCCTAGGACTAGCGGCTACTGCGGGCGATGAGCAGTTCTTC
>TRBD2|TRBV7-9|TRBJ2-7|-
CASSLGGLAGAYEQYF
TGTGCCAGCAGCCTAGGGGGACTAGCGGGGGCCTACGAGCAGTACTTC
>TRBD1|TRBV5-4|TRBJ1-4|-
CASSRPGQGNEKLFF
TGTGCCAGCAGCCGGCCGGGACAGGGCAATGAAAAACTGTTTTTT
>TRBD1|TRBV7-9|TRBJ2-7|-
CASSFDRVSYEQYF
TGTGCCAGCAGCTTCGACAGGGTCTCCTACGAGCAGTACTTC
>-|TRBV10-3|TRBJ2-2|once
CAISEQGNTGELFF
TGTGCCATCAGTGAACAGGGGAACACCGGGGAGCTGTTTTTT
>-|TRBV3-1/TRBV3-2|TRBJ1-5|-
CASSQTSGHNQPQHF
TGTGCCAGCAGTCAAACGTCAGGGCACAATCAGCCCCAGCATTTT
>-|TRBV6-1|TRBJ1-5|once
CASSEGGGTQPQHF
TGTGCCAGCAGTGAAGGGGGAGGGACTCAGCCCCAGCATTTT
>-|TRBV19|TRBJ1-1|-
CASSFGGNTEAFF
TGTGCCAGTAGTTTCGGGGGGAACACTGAAGCTTTCTTT
>TRBD1|TRBV2|TRBJ1-6|-
CATGTEPYNSPLHF
TGTGCCACAGGGACAGAGCCTTATAATTCACCCCTCCACTTT
>-|TRBV3-1/TRBV3-2|TRBJ1-2|-
CASSQVESYGYTF
TGTGCCAGCAGCCAAGTGGAGAGCTATGGCTACACCTTC
>-|TRBV6-5|TRBJ1-3|-
CASVNRDPGNTIYF
TGTGCCAGCGTAAACAGGGACCCTGGAAACACCATATATTTT
>-|TRBV6-5|TRBJ1-3|once
CASMGLPSSGNTIYF
TGTGCCAGCATGGGACTTCCGAGCTCTGGAAACACCATATATTTT
>TRBD1|TRBV5-4|TRBJ1-6|-
CASSLDRGNSPLHF
TGTGCCAGCAGCTTGGACAGGGGTAATTCACCCCTCCACTTT
>TRBD2|TRBV15|TRBJ2-3|-
CASGASGDSTDTQYF
TGTGCCAGCGGCGCTAGCGGGGATAGCACAGATACGCAGTATTTT
>TRBD2|TRBV29-1|TRBJ2-5|-
CSVAGGTQETQYF
TGCAGCGTTGCGGGAGGGACTCAAGAGACCCAGTACTTC
>-|TRBV3-1/TRBV3-2|TRBJ1-3|-
CASSLRTGNTIYF
TGTGCCAGCAGCCTGAGGACAGGAAACACCATATATTTT
>-|TRBV6-5|TRBJ1-1|-
CASSYSRERDTEAFF
TGTGCCAGCAGTTACTCCCGGGAACGGGACACTGAAGCTTTCTTT
>-|TRBV3-1/TRBV3-2|TRBJ1-2|-
CASSQERVYGYTF
TGTGCCAGCAGCCAAGAGAGGGTGTATGGCTACACCTTC
>-|TRBV4-1|TRBJ2-7|-
CASSRTGIEQYF
TGCGCCAGCAGCCGAACAGGGATCGAGCAGTACTTC
>-|TRBV11-2|TRBJ2-2|-
CASSLDWTETGELFF
TGTGCCAGCAGCTTAGACTGGACAGAGACCGGGGAGCTGTTTTTT
>-|TRBV5-5|TRBJ1-2|-
CASSLQGINGYTF
TGTGCCAGCAGCCTACAGGGTATCAATGGCTACACCTTC
>-|TRBV6-6|TRBJ2-7|-
CASSYPGDSTEQYF
TGTGCCAGCAGTTACCCGGGGGATTCTACGGAGCAGTACTTC